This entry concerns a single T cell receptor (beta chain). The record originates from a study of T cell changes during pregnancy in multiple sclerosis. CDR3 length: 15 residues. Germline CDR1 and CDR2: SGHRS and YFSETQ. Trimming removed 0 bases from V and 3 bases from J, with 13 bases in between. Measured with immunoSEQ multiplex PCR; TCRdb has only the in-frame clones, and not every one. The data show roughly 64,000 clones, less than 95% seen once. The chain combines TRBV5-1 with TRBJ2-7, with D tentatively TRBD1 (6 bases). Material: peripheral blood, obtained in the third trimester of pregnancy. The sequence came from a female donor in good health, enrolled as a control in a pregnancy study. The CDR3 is CASSLVGGHRYEQYF. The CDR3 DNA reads TGCGCCAGCAGCTTGGTAGGGGGTCACCGCTACGAGCAGTACTTC.